This paragraph covers one T cell receptor (beta chain) sequence. Sequencing used immunoSEQ multiplex PCR; TCRdb keeps in-frame clones, though not all of them. The repertoire holds around 68,000 clones, with 91% as singletons. This specimen belongs to a study of technical replicates of blood from a few donors. CDR1 and CDR2 from the germline V gene are LGHNA and YSLEER. Deletions cut 6 bases from V and 4 bases from J, with 22 bases between. This CDR3 contains 18 residues. The chain employs TRBV4-3 and TRBJ2-6; the D gene is possibly TRBD2 (6 bases). The sequencing input was T cells isolated from PBMCs. This sequence originates from a human donor in good health. Some clones in this sample may be carry-over from other donors' samples. CDR3 in amino acids: CASRPGPGRSDGANVLTF. CDR3 in DNA: TGCGCCAGCAGACCCGGGCCCGGGAGATCGGACGGGGCCAACGTCCTGACTTTC.